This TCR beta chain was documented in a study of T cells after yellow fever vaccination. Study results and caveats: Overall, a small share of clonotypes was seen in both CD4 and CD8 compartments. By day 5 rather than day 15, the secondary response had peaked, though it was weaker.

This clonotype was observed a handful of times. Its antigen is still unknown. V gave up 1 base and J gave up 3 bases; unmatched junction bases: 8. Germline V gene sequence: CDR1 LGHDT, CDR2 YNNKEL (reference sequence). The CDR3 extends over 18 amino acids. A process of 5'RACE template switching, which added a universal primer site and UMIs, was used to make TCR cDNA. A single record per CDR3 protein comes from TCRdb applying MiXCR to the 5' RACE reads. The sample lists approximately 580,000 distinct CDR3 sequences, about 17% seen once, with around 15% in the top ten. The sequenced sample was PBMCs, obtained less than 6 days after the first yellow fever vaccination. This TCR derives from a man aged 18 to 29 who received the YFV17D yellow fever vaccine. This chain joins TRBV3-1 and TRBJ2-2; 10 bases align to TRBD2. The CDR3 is CASSQGDLAGAYTGELFF. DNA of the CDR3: TGTGCCAGCAGCCAAGGCGATCTAGCGGGGGCATACACCGGGGAGCTGTTTTTT.